The 19 T cell receptor beta chains listed next were all sequenced from one sample in a study of CD8+ T cells in alopecia areata. Following extraction, RNA underwent reverse transcription to cDNA, which served as the sequencing template. Profiling relied on immunoSEQ multiplex PCR, and the TCRdb table lists in-frame clones only, not all of them. The sample yields some 170,000 clones, more than 60% seen once. Specimen: CD4+ T cells sorted from blood, collected at week 0. These receptors all come from a human donor with alopecia areata.

The J gene is TRBJ1-1, the V gene TRBV29-1; D not certain. V dropped 3 bases and J dropped 4 bases, with 12 bases sitting between them. The CDR3 is made up of 13 amino acids. The germline gives CDR1 SQVTM, CDR2 ANQGSEA. In DNA form, the CDR3 reads TGCAGCGTTGAGGGCCCAAACCCCACTGAAGCTTTCTTT. Its protein is CSVEGPNPTEAFF.

The chain is built from TRBV11-2 and TRBJ1-3, with D tentatively TRBD1 (6 bases). This CDR3 comprises 12 residues. The ends were cut back, 5 bases at V and 7 bases at J, with 9 bases in the middle. The V gene's germline CDR1 is SGHAT and CDR2 FQNNGV. The CDR3 nucleotides are TGTGCCAGCAGCCGTGACAGGAACACCATATATTTT. Encoded protein: CASSRDRNTIYF.

In this sample, this clone turned up a few times. This chain joins TRBV29-1 and TRBJ1-1, with a tentative D call TRBD1 (6 bases). The CDR3 spans 15 residues. Germline CDR1 reads SQVTM; CDR2 reads ANQGSEA. Trimming removed 4 bases at V and 0 bases at J, with 15 bases between. CDR3 sequence: CSVVSSGAMNTEAFF. The CDR3 DNA follows: TGCAGCGTTGTTTCTTCGGGGGCAATGAACACTGAAGCTTTCTTT.

The chain couples TRBV19 to TRBJ2-3, with 14 bases fitting TRBD2. The length of the CDR3 is 14 residues. Germline loops: CDR1 LNHDA, CDR2 SQIVND (reference sequence). V lost 8 bases, J lost 3 bases, and 1 base stayed unmatched. CDR3 loop: CASRLAGGTDTQYF. The CDR3, as DNA: TGTGCCAGTCGACTAGCGGGGGGGACAGATACGCAGTATTTT.

A few counts support this clone. This CDR3 is CASRAPQGDAYGYTF. The CDR3 DNA reads TGTGCCAGCAGAGCCCCACAGGGGGACGCCTATGGCTACACCTTC. This chain uses TRBV28 with TRBJ1-2; 8 bases map to TRBD1. Germline CDR1 reads MDHEN; CDR2 reads SYDVKM. The CDR3 has 15 amino acids. V shed 6 bases and J 4 bases; nucleotides not matched to a gene: 10.

Concerning this clone: One base separates it from a far larger clone, so it is likely a read error. Distinct nucleotide sequences in the sample also encode this CDR3. The rearrangement uses TRBV10-2 and TRBJ1-5, with D perhaps matching TRBD1 (5 bases). The CDR3 contains 12 residues. V lost 2 bases and J lost 10, with 9 bases in between. Per germline, CDR1 WSHSY and CDR2 SAAADI. The CDR3 loop reads CASSEAQGPQHF. Written as DNA, the CDR3 is TGCGCCAGCAGTGAGGCGCAGGGTCCCCAGCATTTT.

The chain uses TRBV9 and TRBJ2-3; D unclear. V was trimmed by 3 bases and J by 2 bases, leaving 13 bases between them. Germline CDR1 and CDR2: SGDLS and YYNGEE. There are 15 residues in the CDR3. The CDR3 region is CASSAHSPPTDTQYF. As DNA, the CDR3 is TGTGCCAGCAGCGCCCACTCTCCTCCCACAGATACGCAGTATTTT.

The chain has TRBV29-1 and TRBJ2-2, with 7 bases fitting TRBD2. Trimming cost V 6 bases and J 3 bases; bases outside gene matches: 7. This CDR3 region has 14 residues. CDR1 and CDR2 (germline): SQVTM, ANQGSEA. The DNA of the CDR3 is TGCAGCGTAGGAGCGGGGTCGGACACCGGGGAGCTGTTTTTT. Residues: CSVGAGSDTGELFF.

This rearrangement joins TRBV19 to TRBJ2-6, with unresolved D. The CDR3 runs 13 residues. The germline V gene has CDR1 LNHDA and CDR2 SQIVND (reference sequence). V dropped 7 bases and J dropped 0 bases, with 4 bases sitting between them. Here the CDR3 reads CASTPSGANVLTF. CDR3 sequence (DNA): TGTGCCAGTACCCCCTCTGGGGCCAACGTCCTGACTTTC.

The rearrangement joins TRBV29-1 to TRBJ2-4; D uncertain. Germline V gene lookup returns CDR1 SQVTM and CDR2 ANQGSEA. This CDR3 has 11 amino acids. V was shortened by 6 bases and J by 7 bases, with 10 bases between the two germline ends. The CDR3: CSVSVGNIQYF. CDR3 nucleotide sequence: TGCAGCGTGAGCGTGGGGAACATTCAGTACTTC.

This clone was counted only a few times. In DNA, the CDR3 is TGTGCCAGCAGCCAAGATTTGGGGGCAACCTACGAGCAGTACTTC. It translates to CASSQDLGATYEQYF. The chain recombines TRBV4-2 with TRBJ2-7; tentative D call: TRBD1 (6 bases). V was clipped by 0 bases and J by 2 bases, with 11 bases between them. CDR1 LGHNA and CDR2 YNFKEQ come from the germline V gene. The CDR3 consists of 15 residues.

This chain links TRBV7-2 with TRBJ1-2; D is ambiguous. Germline values: CDR1 SGHTA, CDR2 FQGNSA. The CDR3 is made up of 14 amino acids. Trimming left V 4 bases short and J 5 bases short, with 14 bases between. The CDR3 protein is CASSYSGPSYGYTF. The DNA for the CDR3 is TGTGCCAGCAGCTATTCCGGGCCATCTTATGGCTACACCTTC.

The chain combines TRBV29-1 with TRBJ1-1, with a tentative D call TRBD1 (6 bases). CDR3 length: 13 amino acids. Trimming removed 1 base at V and 4 bases at J, with 10 bases between. Per germline, CDR1 SQVTM and CDR2 ANQGSEA. CDR3 sequence: CSVEGGRGTEAFF. The CDR3 DNA reads as TGCAGCGTTGAAGGTGGCAGGGGCACTGAAGCTTTCTTT.

The rearrangement uses TRBV30 and TRBJ1-1; unclear D gene. This CDR3 is 13 amino acids long. V was pared by 0 bases and J by 7 bases, with 12 bases between. CDR1 and CDR2 (germline): GTSNPN, SVGIG (reference sequence). CDR3 nucleotides: TGTGCCTGGAGTGTACTGGAAAAGAATGAAGCTTTCTTT. Translated, it gives CAWSVLEKNEAFF. Drawing the rest from reference TRBV30 and TRBJ1-1, the complete variable domain is SQTIHQWPATLVQPVGSPLSLECTVEGTSNPNLYWYRQAAGRGLQLLFYSVGIGQISSEVPQNLSASRPQDRQFILSSKKLLLSDSGFYLCAWSVLEKNEAFFGQGTRLTVV.

The chain has TRBV4-3 and TRBJ2-1; the D gene is possibly TRBD1 (6 bases). The CDR3 is made up of 14 amino acids. Germline CDR1 reads LGHNA; CDR2 reads YSLEER. V gave up 1 base and J gave up 4 bases, with 8 bases separating them. Here the CDR3 DNA reads TGCGCCAGCAGCCAAGGACAGGTTTACAATGAGCAGTTCTTC. It codes for CASSQGQVYNEQFF.

This sequence joins TRBV9 and TRBJ2-7, with D perhaps matching TRBD1 (5 bases). CDR1 and CDR2 (germline): SGDLS, YYNGEE. Trimming took 2 bases from V and 3 from J, leaving 12 bases between them. CDR3 length: 14 amino acids. CDR3 region: CASSVGQGYYEQYF. The CDR3 coding sequence is TGTGCCAGCAGCGTGGGGCAGGGATACTACGAGCAGTACTTC.

The chain recombines TRBV14 with TRBJ2-3, with D perhaps TRBD2 (5 bases). V was clipped by 3 bases and J by 1 base, with 11 bases between them. CDR1 and CDR2 (germline): SGHDN, FVKESK. The CDR3 consists of 15 residues. The CDR3 spells CASSQDLPRTDTQYF. The CDR3 DNA is TGTGCCAGCAGCCAGGACTTACCCCGCACAGATACGCAGTATTTT.

The V call is TRBV7-9, the J call TRBJ2-1, with D tentatively TRBD1 or TRBD2 (5 bases each). CDR3 length: 11 amino acids. V was trimmed by 7 bases and J by 9 bases, leaving 10 bases between them. Germline V gives CDR1 SEHNR, CDR2 FQNEAQ (reference sequence). In DNA, the CDR3 is TGTGCCAGCACCCCCGGGGCTGAGCAGTTCTTC. This gives the protein CASTPGAEQFF.

This clone turned up a few times. CDR3 in amino acids: CASSQGGQGKNYGYTF. CDR3 coding DNA: TGTGCCAGCAGCCAGGGGGGACAGGGAAAGAACTATGGCTACACCTTC. V and J are TRBV7-2 and TRBJ1-2, with 9 bases matching TRBD1. Germline V CDR1 and CDR2: SGHTA, FQGNSA. V gave up 5 bases and J gave up 2 bases; unmatched junction bases: 9. This CDR3 is 16 amino acids long.